A selection of T cell receptor beta chains follows, all from one sample in a study of cytomegalovirus exposure and HLA in healthy donors. The repertoire was sequenced with immunoSEQ multiplex PCR; TCRdb's copy has only in-frame clones and lacks some. The table shows about 200,000 clones, with 60% to 85% occurring only once. The source material was PBMCs. All receptors derive from a man aged 40-49 years in good health and CMV-seronegative. The CDR3 runs from the conserved cysteine through the conserved F or W. Fields, in order: V gene, clone size, J gene, D gene, CDR3 protein, CDR3 DNA. A D gene is named only where the DNA matches it firmly. Some rows have no size entry. The others give once, few or many, or a class for an expanded clone.

V gene: TRBV4-2; clone size: .; J gene: TRBJ1-5; D gene: .; CDR3 protein: CASSQYTGHGQPQHF; CDR3 DNA: TGTGCCAGCAGCCAATATACGGGTCACGGTCAGCCCCAGCATTTT
V gene: TRBV19; clone size: .; J gene: TRBJ2-6; D gene: .; CDR3 protein: CASSKGGPGANVLTF; CDR3 DNA: TGTGCCAGTAGCAAAGGGGGACCTGGGGCCAACGTCCTGACTTTC
V gene: TRBV2; clone size: .; J gene: TRBJ2-2; D gene: .; CDR3 protein: CASSRLVNTGELFF; CDR3 DNA: TGTGCCAGCAGTCGACTAGTAAACACCGGGGAGCTGTTTTTT
V gene: TRBV4-3; clone size: .; J gene: TRBJ1-2; D gene: TRBD1; CDR3 protein: CASSQDPRGRGYTF; CDR3 DNA: TGCGCCAGCAGCCAAGATCCCAGGGGGCGCGGCTACACCTTC
V gene: TRBV29-1; clone size: .; J gene: TRBJ2-7; D gene: TRBD1; CDR3 protein: CSVEGRGQHEQYF; CDR3 DNA: TGCAGCGTTGAAGGCAGGGGGCAGCACGAGCAGTACTTC
V gene: TRBV11-2; clone size: .; J gene: TRBJ1-6; D gene: .; CDR3 protein: CASSLAEGSYNSPLHF; CDR3 DNA: TGTGCCAGCAGCTTAGCGGAGGGATCCTATAATTCACCCCTCCACTTT
V gene: TRBV7-2; clone size: once; J gene: TRBJ1-5; D gene: .; CDR3 protein: CASSSTVQGQPQHF; CDR3 DNA: TGTGCCAGCAGCTCCACAGTTCAGGGTCAGCCCCAGCATTTT
V gene: TRBV18; clone size: .; J gene: TRBJ2-7; D gene: TRBD2; CDR3 protein: CASSSGLTSYEQYF; CDR3 DNA: TGTGCCAGCTCCTCGGGACTAACTTCCTACGAGCAGTACTTC
V gene: TRBV11-2; clone size: .; J gene: TRBJ2-5; D gene: TRBD1; CDR3 protein: CASRQGQLQETQYF; CDR3 DNA: TGTGCCAGCAGACAGGGACAGCTCCAAGAGACCCAGTACTTC
V gene: TRBV25-1; clone size: .; J gene: TRBJ2-7; D gene: TRBD1; CDR3 protein: CASSEPRTGKARYKQYF; CDR3 DNA: TGTGCCAGCAGTGAACCAAGGACAGGGAAAGCCCGCTACAAGCAGTACTTC
V gene: TRBV28; clone size: .; J gene: TRBJ2-7; D gene: .; CDR3 protein: CASSFLGPGVFLYF; CDR3 DNA: TGTGCCAGCAGTTTTCTCGGGCCAGGGGTATTTCTGTACTTC
V gene: TRBV7-9; clone size: .; J gene: TRBJ1-2; D gene: TRBD1; CDR3 protein: CASSLDRDHYGYTF; CDR3 DNA: TGTGCCAGCAGCCTAGACAGGGACCACTATGGCTACACCTTC
V gene: TRBV5-1; clone size: few; J gene: TRBJ1-1; D gene: .; CDR3 protein: CASSLSQGLNTEAFF; CDR3 DNA: TGCGCCAGCAGCTTGTCCCAGGGGTTGAACACTGAAGCTTTCTTT
V gene: TRBV5-1; clone size: few; J gene: TRBJ1-1; D gene: TRBD1; CDR3 protein: CASRGQGSNTEAFF; CDR3 DNA: TGCGCCAGCAGGGGACAGGGGTCGAACACTGAAGCTTTCTTT
V gene: TRBV11-2; clone size: once; J gene: TRBJ2-7; D gene: .; CDR3 protein: CASSPLTYEQYF; CDR3 DNA: TGTGCCAGCAGCCCCCTTACCTACGAGCAGTACTTC
V gene: TRBV28; clone size: .; J gene: TRBJ2-3; D gene: .; CDR3 protein: CASNGRRRVTDTQYF; CDR3 DNA: TGTGCCAGCAACGGCCGTCGGCGGGTCACAGATACGCAGTATTTT
V gene: TRBV7-2; clone size: .; J gene: TRBJ1-4; D gene: .; CDR3 protein: CASSLQAGSNEKLFF; CDR3 DNA: TGTGCCAGCAGCTTACAAGCAGGTTCGAATGAAAAACTGTTTTTT
V gene: TRBV13; clone size: .; J gene: TRBJ1-4; D gene: TRBD1; CDR3 protein: CASSLDCYRGAEYYEKLFF; CDR3 DNA: TGTGCCAGCAGCTTAGATTGCTACAGGGGGGCGGAGTATTATGAAAAACTGTTTTTT
V gene: TRBV28; clone size: .; J gene: TRBJ1-1; D gene: .; CDR3 protein: CASSLSTGYPLSMAEAFF; CDR3 DNA: TGTGCCAGCAGTTTATCCACAGGATACCCCCTGTCGATGGCTGAAGCTTTCTTT
V gene: TRBV6-5; clone size: .; J gene: TRBJ2-1; D gene: .; CDR3 protein: CASSYSETTREQFF; CDR3 DNA: TGTGCCAGCAGTTACTCGGAGACTACCCGGGAACAGTTCTTC
V gene: TRBV6-4; clone size: .; J gene: TRBJ2-3; D gene: TRBD2; CDR3 protein: CASDKRGADTQYF; CDR3 DNA: TGTGCCAGTGACAAACGGGGGGCAGATACGCAGTATTTT
V gene: TRBV28; clone size: .; J gene: TRBJ2-7; D gene: TRBD1; CDR3 protein: CASSRTGANEQYF; CDR3 DNA: TGTGCCAGCAGTCGGACAGGGGCAAACGAGCAGTACTTC
V gene: TRBV18; clone size: few; J gene: TRBJ1-2; D gene: .; CDR3 protein: CASSPGPINYGYTF; CDR3 DNA: TGTGCCAGCTCACCAGGGCCGATTAACTATGGCTACACCTTC
V gene: TRBV7-2; clone size: .; J gene: TRBJ1-2; D gene: .; CDR3 protein: CASSSPRGNYGYTF; CDR3 DNA: TGTGCCAGCAGCTCCCCGAGGGGGAACTATGGCTACACCTTC
V gene: TRBV15; clone size: .; J gene: TRBJ2-2; D gene: .; CDR3 protein: CATSLLAANTGELFF; CDR3 DNA: TGTGCCACCAGCCTACTAGCTGCGAACACCGGGGAGCTGTTTTTT
V gene: TRBV5-8; clone size: .; J gene: TRBJ1-5; D gene: TRBD1; CDR3 protein: CASSLRRGRENQPQHF; CDR3 DNA: TGTGCCAGCAGCTTGCGCAGGGGGCGCGAAAATCAGCCCCAGCATTTT
V gene: TRBV6-1; clone size: .; J gene: TRBJ2-1; D gene: .; CDR3 protein: CASRGRTEQFF; CDR3 DNA: TGTGCCAGCAGAGGGAGGACTGAGCAGTTCTTC
V gene: TRBV7-6; clone size: .; J gene: TRBJ2-2; D gene: TRBD1; CDR3 protein: CASSLAKGTGVQNTGELFF; CDR3 DNA: TGTGCCAGCAGCTTAGCGAAAGGGACAGGGGTACAGAACACCGGGGAGCTGTTTTTT
V gene: TRBV7-8; clone size: .; J gene: TRBJ1-4; D gene: .; CDR3 protein: CASSLDREEADYEKLFF; CDR3 DNA: TGTGCCAGCAGCTTAGACAGGGAAGAGGCCGATTATGAAAAACTGTTTTTT
V gene: TRBV25-1; clone size: .; J gene: TRBJ2-5; D gene: TRBD1; CDR3 protein: CASNRQGAGQETQYF; CDR3 DNA: TGTGCCAGCAATCGACAGGGGGCGGGGCAAGAGACCCAGTACTTC
V gene: TRBV4-1; clone size: .; J gene: TRBJ2-7; D gene: .; CDR3 protein: CASSQFYGTTISYEQYF; CDR3 DNA: TGCGCCAGCAGCCAATTCTACGGGACAACCATCTCCTACGAGCAGTACTTC
V gene: TRBV28; clone size: .; J gene: TRBJ2-7; D gene: TRBD1; CDR3 protein: CASNESGQGGYEQYF; CDR3 DNA: TGTGCCAGCAACGAAAGCGGACAGGGGGGTTACGAGCAGTACTTC
V gene: TRBV27; clone size: .; J gene: TRBJ2-7; D gene: .; CDR3 protein: CASSLSYEQYF; CDR3 DNA: TGTGCCAGCAGTCTCTCCTACGAGCAGTACTTC
V gene: TRBV15; clone size: .; J gene: TRBJ1-5; D gene: .; CDR3 protein: CATSRDRYSSNQPQHF; CDR3 DNA: TGTGCCACCAGCAGAGATCGGTACAGTAGCAATCAGCCCCAGCATTTT
V gene: TRBV4-1; clone size: .; J gene: TRBJ1-6; D gene: TRBD1; CDR3 protein: CASSQSPHRDRGRSPLHF; CDR3 DNA: TGCGCCAGCAGCCAAAGTCCTCATAGGGACAGGGGCCGGTCACCCCTCCACTTT
V gene: TRBV19; clone size: .; J gene: TRBJ2-1; D gene: TRBD1; CDR3 protein: CASSPQTGRNNEQFF; CDR3 DNA: TGTGCCAGTAGTCCCCAGACAGGGAGAAACAATGAGCAGTTCTTC
V gene: TRBV6-5; clone size: .; J gene: TRBJ1-5; D gene: .; CDR3 protein: CASSQGDGQPQHF; CDR3 DNA: TGTGCCAGCAGTCAAGGGGATGGGCAGCCCCAGCATTTT
V gene: TRBV7-9; clone size: .; J gene: TRBJ1-4; D gene: .; CDR3 protein: CASSPTGKNEKLFF; CDR3 DNA: TGTGCCAGCAGCCCGACCGGGAAGAATGAAAAACTGTTTTTT
V gene: TRBV5-4; clone size: few; J gene: TRBJ1-1; D gene: .; CDR3 protein: CASSVTSITEAFF; CDR3 DNA: TGTGCCAGCAGCGTAACTTCGATCACTGAAGCTTTCTTT
V gene: TRBV7-9; clone size: .; J gene: TRBJ1-3; D gene: .; CDR3 protein: CASSSLQGKNPLSGNTIYF; CDR3 DNA: TGTGCCAGCAGCTCATTACAGGGCAAAAACCCTCTCTCTGGAAACACCATATATTTT
V gene: TRBV7-9; clone size: .; J gene: TRBJ2-1; D gene: TRBD2; CDR3 protein: CASSPIAGNYNEQFF; CDR3 DNA: TGTGCCAGCAGCCCTATAGCGGGGAACTACAATGAGCAGTTCTTC
V gene: TRBV9; clone size: .; J gene: TRBJ2-1; D gene: TRBD2; CDR3 protein: CASSVVPRTSGDNEQFF; CDR3 DNA: TGTGCCAGCAGCGTAGTACCCAGGACTAGCGGGGACAATGAGCAGTTCTTC
V gene: TRBV19; clone size: .; J gene: TRBJ1-5; D gene: .; CDR3 protein: CASSIISGQGNQPQHF; CDR3 DNA: TGTGCCAGTAGTATAATCTCAGGGCAGGGCAATCAGCCCCAGCATTTT
V gene: TRBV7-8; clone size: .; J gene: TRBJ2-3; D gene: TRBD2; CDR3 protein: CASCLAGGSDTQYF; CDR3 DNA: TGTGCCAGCTGTCTAGCGGGGGGCTCCGATACGCAGTATTTT
V gene: TRBV28; clone size: .; J gene: TRBJ2-5; D gene: .; CDR3 protein: CASSSRASRETQYF; CDR3 DNA: TGTGCCAGCAGTTCCAGGGCCTCCAGGGAGACCCAGTACTTC
V gene: TRBV4-2; clone size: .; J gene: TRBJ1-1; D gene: TRBD1; CDR3 protein: CASSQEAGQGRSAFF; CDR3 DNA: TGTGCCAGCAGCCAAGAAGCGGGACAGGGGAGGTCGGCTTTCTTT